Below, 27 T cell receptor beta chains from the same sample are listed, as sequenced in a study of blood T cell repertoires in COVID-19 (TCRdb year 2020). Libraries were made using the immunoSEQ multiplex PCR assay. The immuneACCESS repertoire file appears here via TCRdb, limited to in-frame rearrangements. These files lack a portion of the clones; in checked studies, under half of the deficit traces to unresolved V genes, and the cause of the others is not known. Across this sample there are 60,000 to 70,000 clones, with 70% to 90% seen only once. In total, the top ten clones hold around 1.2% of the sample. The sample comprised peripheral blood. The receptor source for this set is a woman in her sixties or seventies with acute or convalescent COVID-19.

The rearrangement uses TRBV7-2 and TRBJ2-5; 9 bases fit TRBD1. The CDR3 runs 14 residues. Trimming took 3 bases from V and 5 from J; bases not matched to a gene: 4. CDR1 is SGHTA and CDR2 is FQGNSA in the germline V gene. The CDR3 DNA is TGTGCCAGCAGCTTGGACAGGGGTTTGGAGACCCAGTACTTC. Protein product: CASSLDRGLETQYF.

In nucleotides, the CDR3 is TGTGCCAGCAGCCCCAGGGACAGGGGGACTGAGACCCAGTACTTC. It translates to CASSPRDRGTETQYF. The genes are TRBV7-9 and TRBJ2-5; 11 nucleotides line up with TRBD1. V was clipped by 5 bases and J by 5 bases; unmatched bases: 7. The CDR3 has 15 residues. Germline V gives CDR1 SEHNR, CDR2 FQNEAQ (reference sequence).

V and J are TRBV19 and TRBJ1-4; D is ambiguous. CDR3 length: 15 residues. The germline V gene has CDR1 LNHDA and CDR2 SQIVND (reference sequence). The V and J ends lost 1 base and 0 bases respectively, with 6 bases between them. Written as DNA, the CDR3 is TGTGCCAGTAGTATAGGCGGCGCAACTAATGAAAAACTGTTTTTT. Its translation: CASSIGGATNEKLFF.

This chain links TRBV5-1 with TRBJ1-4, with TRBD1 matching 10 bases. The length of the CDR3 is 14 residues. Germline CDR1 SGHRS, CDR2 YFSETQ. V trimming: 4 bases; J trimming: 7 bases; junction bases outside the gene matches: 4. The CDR3 DNA is TGCGCCAGCAGCCTCCGGGACAGGGGTGAAAAACTGTTTTTT. Its translation: CASSLRDRGEKLFF.

V gene TRBV5-1 combines with J gene TRBJ2-3; 13 bases align to TRBD2. Trimming cost V 4 bases and J 2 bases; bases outside gene matches: 7. Germline V gene data show CDR1 as SGHRS and CDR2 as YFSETQ. CDR3 length: 17 amino acids. The CDR3 coding sequence is TGCGCCAGCAGCCCCCGACTAGCGGGGGGCCCCACAGATACGCAGTATTTT. It yields the protein CASSPRLAGGPTDTQYF.

V gene TRBV18 combines with J gene TRBJ1-2, with 7 positions matching TRBD1. The V and J ends lost 3 bases and 11 bases, in that order; junction bases with no gene match: 12. This CDR3 region has 14 residues. The V gene's germline CDR1 is KGHSH and CDR2 LQKENI. Written as DNA, the CDR3 is TGTGCCAGCTCACCCCAGAGAGGGGGCGAAGAATACACCTTC. Translated, it gives CASSPQRGGEEYTF.

The genes are TRBV13 and TRBJ1-6; D gene ambiguous. The CDR3 sequence is 14 residues long. The germline CDR1 and CDR2 sequences are PRHDT and FYEKMQ (reference sequence). V lost 10 bases to trimming and J lost 0 bases, with 10 bases between them. CDR3 nucleotide sequence: TGTGCCACCACAGAGAGCTCCTATAATTCACCCCTCCACTTT. Protein: CATTESSYNSPLHF.

The V call is TRBV24-1, the J call TRBJ2-5; D gene ambiguous. The CDR3 extends over 15 amino acids. Trimming removed 5 bases from V and 0 bases from J, with 12 bases in between. The germline V gene encodes CDR1 KGHDR and CDR2 SFDVKD. The CDR3 nucleotides are TGTGCCACCAGTGTCTCGACACCGTACCAAGAGACCCAGTACTTC. Protein sequence: CATSVSTPYQETQYF.

The genes are TRBV6-5 and TRBJ2-1; a possible D gene is TRBD2 (5 bases). Germline-derived CDR1 and CDR2 are MNHEY and SVGAGI. This CDR3 has 13 residues. The V gene lost 8 bases and the J gene lost 4 bases, with 12 bases spanning the gap. DNA of the CDR3: TGTGCCAGCGTCAATCGGGGTTACAATGAGCAGTTCTTC. Translating gives CASVNRGYNEQFF.

The chain carries TRBV3-1 (or the pseudogene TRBV3-2) and TRBJ1-1, with D hard to call. V dropped 3 bases and J dropped 4 bases, with 9 bases sitting between them. The CDR3 covers 13 residues. Germline V gene sequence: CDR1 LGHDT, CDR2 YNNKEL (reference sequence). The CDR3 sequence is CASSQRAGTEAFF. The DNA of the CDR3 is TGTGCCAGCAGCCAGAGGGCGGGCACTGAAGCTTTCTTT.

This chain uses TRBV11-2 with TRBJ1-1, with D perhaps TRBD1 (5 bases). Per the germline V gene, CDR1 is SGHAT and CDR2 is FQNNGV. The CDR3 covers 13 residues. Trimming left V 3 bases short and J 4 bases short, with 9 bases between. In DNA form, the CDR3 reads TGTGCCAGCAGCTTTGCCCAGGGCACTGAAGCTTTCTTT. This gives the protein CASSFAQGTEAFF.

This clone was detected only once. This chain links TRBV5-4 with TRBJ2-1; TRBD1 aligns across 7 bases. The CDR3 consists of 15 residues. With 5 bases clipped from V and 0 bases from J, the junction kept 5 bases outside the gene matches. Germline-derived CDR1 and CDR2 are SGHNT and YYREEE (reference sequence). The CDR3 here is CASRLDRSSYNEQFF. In DNA, the CDR3 is TGTGCCAGCAGACTGGACAGGAGCTCCTACAATGAGCAGTTCTTC.

The rearrangement uses TRBV7-3 and TRBJ2-5; D is ambiguous. Trimming removed 2 bases at V and 4 bases at J, with 11 bases between. CDR3 length: 14 amino acids. Per germline, CDR1 SGHTA and CDR2 FQGTGA. This chain's CDR3 is CASSLLGPGETQYF. CDR3 bases: TGTGCCAGCAGCTTACTCGGTCCAGGAGAGACCCAGTACTTC.

The rearrangement links TRBV19 to TRBJ2-2, with 9 positions matching TRBD2. The CDR3 extends over 18 amino acids. J gave up 6 bases and V 2 bases, and 13 bases lay outside the gene matches. The germline V gene encodes CDR1 LNHDA and CDR2 SQIVND (reference sequence). The CDR3 coding sequence is TGTGCCAGTAGTATATACCCAGCGGGGGGCCCGAGGGCCGGGGAGCTGTTTTTT. It is translated as CASSIYPAGGPRAGELFF. The variable domain in full, completed from reference TRBV19 and TRBJ2-2, reads DGGITQSPKYLFRKEGQNVTLSCEQNLNHDAMYWYRQDPGQGLRLIYYSQIVNDFQKGDIAEGYSVSREKKESFPLTVTSAQKNPTAFYLCASSIYPAGGPRAGELFFGEGSRLTVL.

CDR3 sequence: CASSFSSGRDGGELFF. DNA of the CDR3: TGTGCCAGCAGCTTCTCTAGCGGGAGGGATGGTGGGGAGCTGTTTTTT. The chain carries TRBV7-2 and TRBJ2-2, with 12 bases aligning to TRBD2. Germline values: CDR1 SGHTA, CDR2 FQGNSA. The J segment lost 8 bases and the V segment lost 3 bases, leaving 7 bases of the junction unmatched. The CDR3 consists of 16 residues. The variable domain in full, with the rest retrieved from reference TRBV7-2 and TRBJ2-2, is GAGVSQSPSNKVTEKGKDVELRCDPISGHTALYWYRQSLGQGLEFLIYFQGNSAPDKSGLPSDRFSAERTGGSVSTLTIQRTQQEDSAVYLCASSFSSGRDGGELFFGEGSRLTVL.

The chain uses TRBV7-9 and TRBJ2-1, with 8 bases that match TRBD2. Trimming at V came to 0 bases and at J to 14 bases, leaving 6 bases not matched to a gene. There are 13 residues in the CDR3. The germline V gene encodes CDR1 SEHNR and CDR2 FQNEAQ (reference sequence). The DNA for the CDR3 is TGTGCCAGCAGCTTAGCGGGGAGCGGGAGAGAGTTCTTC. It specifies CASSLAGSGREFF.

The rearrangement joins TRBV19 to TRBJ1-1; 7 bases are shared with TRBD1. CDR3 length: 14 amino acids. Germline lookup yields CDR1 LNHDA and CDR2 SQIVND (reference sequence). V gave up 0 bases and J gave up 8 bases; unmatched junction bases: 6. The CDR3 nucleotides are TGTGCCAGTAGTATAGATCTATGGACAGGCGAAGCTTTCTTT. Its protein is CASSIDLWTGEAFF.

In this sample, this clone turned up once. CDR3 residues: CASCFGGPHGYTF. CDR3 nucleotides: TGTGCCAGTTGCTTCGGGGGACCGCATGGCTACACCTTC. The rearrangement uses TRBV6-5 and TRBJ1-2; D perhaps matches TRBD1 (5 bases). The CDR3 extends over 13 amino acids. Germline CDR1 MNHEY, CDR2 SVGAGI. V was pared by 9 bases and J by 6 bases, with 17 bases between.

This chain links TRBV7-9 with TRBJ2-1, with D possibly being TRBD2 (6 bases). Trimming cost V 5 bases and J 6 bases, with 17 bases left between them. The CDR3 is made up of 15 amino acids. Germline V gene sequence: CDR1 SEHNR, CDR2 FQNEAQ (reference sequence). CDR3: CASSQSTSFINEQFF. CDR3 bases: TGTGCCAGCAGCCAATCGACTAGTTTTATCAATGAGCAGTTCTTC.

V gene TRBV9 combines with J gene TRBJ1-1; D call uncertain. The CDR3 loop spans 14 amino acids. Deletions cut 3 bases from V and 0 bases from J, with 9 bases between. Per germline, CDR1 SGDLS and CDR2 YYNGEE. This CDR3 is CASSERLMNTEAFF. DNA of the CDR3: TGTGCCAGCAGCGAGCGGCTAATGAACACTGAAGCTTTCTTT. Drawing the rest from reference TRBV9 and TRBJ1-1, the complete variable domain is DSGVTQTPKHLITATGQRVTLRCSPRSGDLSVYWYQQSLDQGLQFLIQYYNGEERAKGNILERFSAQQFPDLHSELNLSSLELGDSALYFCASSERLMNTEAFFGQGTRLTVV.

The rearrangement links TRBV6-2 or TRBV6-3 to TRBJ2-4; 7 bases are a match to TRBD1. Trimming cost V 6 bases and J 2 bases; bases outside gene matches: 10. Germline V lookup: CDR1 MNHEY, CDR2 SVGEGT. This CDR3 region has 16 residues. The DNA of the CDR3 is TGTGCCAGCAGCCCTAGACAGGGCTTACCCAAAAACATTCAGTACTTC. It translates to CASSPRQGLPKNIQYF.

The chain joins TRBV6-2 or TRBV6-3 to TRBJ2-7, with 8 bases aligning to TRBD1. J was trimmed by 2 bases and V by 4 bases; bases with no gene match: 1. CDR1 and CDR2 from the germline V gene are MNHEY and SVGEGT. This CDR3 has 13 amino acids. CDR3 bases: TGTGCCAGCAGTTCAGGGGGCACCTACGAGCAGTACGTC. It yields the protein CASSSGGTYEQYV.

This chain links TRBV19 with TRBJ1-5; perhaps TRBD1 as D (6 bases). Germline-derived CDR1 and CDR2 are LNHDA and SQIVND (reference sequence). The CDR3 contains 14 residues. Between the trimmed V and J ends, which lost 7 bases and 7 bases, there was a span of 17 bases. CDR3 in amino acids: CASTGELVSQPQHF. The CDR3 DNA reads TGTGCCAGTACAGGGGAACTAGTCAGCCAGCCCCAGCATTTT.

There are a few counts of this clone. V gene TRBV4-2 combines with J gene TRBJ1-4, with TRBD1 identical over 10 bases. V was pared by 3 bases and J by 4 bases, with 5 bases of the junction left unmatched. The CDR3 consists of 16 residues. CDR1 and CDR2 (germline): LGHNA, YNFKEQ. CDR3 DNA: TGTGCCAGCAGCCAGGCCGGGACAGGGGATAATGAAAAACTGTTTTTT. It specifies CASSQAGTGDNEKLFF.

The V gene is TRBV6-1, the J gene TRBJ1-5; D call uncertain. Deletions cut 2 bases from V and 0 bases from J, with 8 bases between. The CDR3 runs to 15 residues. Germline assignment: CDR1 MNHNS and CDR2 SASEGT. The CDR3 here is CASSELFLSNQPQHF. CDR3 DNA sequence: TGTGCCAGCAGTGAATTGTTCCTTAGCAATCAGCCCCAGCATTTT.

The table lists this clone with a count of one. This sequence joins TRBV5-4 and TRBJ1-4; D is unclear. V lost 1 base to trimming and J lost 8 bases, with 9 bases between them. CDR1 and CDR2 from the germline V gene are SGHNT and YYREEE (reference sequence). The length of the CDR3 is 13 residues. CDR3 region: CASSLRTHEKLFF. The CDR3 nucleotides are TGTGCCAGCAGCTTGCGGACTCACGAAAAACTGTTTTTT.

The chain joins TRBV2 to TRBJ2-2, with D possibly matching TRBD2 (5 bases). Germline V gene lookup returns CDR1 SNHLY and CDR2 FYNNEI. This CDR3 contains 15 residues. The ends were cut back, 0 bases at V and 7 bases at J, with 12 bases in the middle. The CDR3 protein is CASSEAGLAYGELFF. The CDR3 DNA sequence: TGTGCCAGCAGTGAAGCGGGCCTAGCATACGGGGAGCTGTTTTTT.